This T cell receptor beta chain was retrieved from a study of blood T cell repertoires in COVID-19. As for the study in general: Samples representing acute and convalescent COVID-19 were sourced from the United States, Italy and Spain. T cells, B-cell-depleted T cells, or PBMCs provided the cDNA or gDNA that served as material.

This CDR3 contains 15 residues. The germline V gene encodes CDR1 MGHRA and CDR2 YSYEKL. Trimming took 1 base from V and 5 from J, leaving 14 bases between them. Recruits, aged about 18 to 100 years, lived in 24 US areas. Per the authors' pipeline: How many nucleated cells were present was estimated from reference gene primer amplification. The assay was immunoSEQ multiplex PCR, and TCRdb's table has in-frame clones only and misses some. Clone size and the V and J calls come from that table; the DNA yielded D and trimming. The sample records more than 250,000 clones, more than 70% being singletons. The sequence derives from a woman between 25 and 40 years old who had recovered from COVID-19. Sample: PBMCs or T cells enriched from blood (not recorded which). J is TRBJ1-1 and V is TRBV4-1; no clear D. CDR3 residues: CASSQAANLRTEAFF. DNA for the CDR3: TGCGCCAGCAGCCAAGCCGCAAATCTGAGGACTGAAGCTTTCTTT.